This section outlines one T cell receptor (beta chain) sequence together with its context. Its antigen target is currently unknown. No base quality information exists; no much larger clone differs at one position. The data are from a study of cytomegalovirus exposure and HLA in healthy donors (dated by TCRdb to about 2017). About the investigation overall: According to a later analysis, one platform produced both the 100 to 150 validation repertoires and the 666 repertoires of the first cohort. In addition to the first cohort of hundreds of subjects, a separate validation cohort of approximately 130 different subjects was used. The study was designed to test whether signatures of past pathogen exposure could be identified by cataloging public T cell receptors. To predict cytomegalovirus infection status, the study combined high-throughput TCR immunosequencing, statistical association of individual TCRs with disease status, and machine learning. General findings and caveats noted by the study authors: Most TCR sequences were observed very rarely across donors, whereas some public TCRs were present in many individuals. The study listed around 160 TCR beta chains as associated with cytomegalovirus. The authors suggested that the approach could potentially be extended to other disease states and immunological phenotypes. In vitro tests confirmed that a few of the cytomegalovirus-associated TCR beta chains recognize cytomegalovirus antigens. The validation cohort had no HLA typing available for a later analysis, so co-occurrence within that cohort was assessed over all 130 or so repertoires. In a later analysis, TCRs clustered in the first cohort were found to also tend to co-occur in the 130 or so validation repertoires, with over 90% of cluster scores above 0. The classifier was reported to diagnose cytomegalovirus status with high specificity and sensitivity in both the original and validation cohorts.

V is cut back by 8 bases and J by 3 bases, with 6 bases in the junction unmatched. CDR1 and CDR2, per the germline V gene, are MGHDK and SYGVNS. Reading from cysteine to phenylalanine, the CDR3 counts 13 amino acids. Only the CDR3 DNA is retained, 39 bases long and in frame from the first base. Separate from the approximately 700-subject first cohort, the validation cohort of roughly 130 subjects was the group to which the donors belonged. Receptors were amplified or captured by the immunoSEQ multiplex PCR assay. From the authors' description of their analysis: A statistical classification framework was built for diagnosing cytomegalovirus status from the catalog of TCR beta chain sequences. Sourced from immuneACCESS, this table was stored by TCRdb with only in-frame sequences that have V and J called. A share of the clones is absent; for the studies checked, an unresolved V gene accounts for under half, and the remainder has no known explanation. The V and J calls and clone size are taken from that table; D and trimming were inferred from the DNA. This sample holds more than 55,000 clones; 89% were observed only once. The top ten clones comprise roughly 15% of the sample.

Sequencing was done on a sample of PBMCs. The receptor was isolated from a woman between 18 and 30 years old in good health and CMV-seronegative. The V and J genes are TRBV25-1 and TRBJ1-1, and TRBD1 matches 7 of the central bases. The CDR3 has the sequence CASQGEGYTEAFF. The DNA sequence is given as TGTGCCAGCCAGGGGGAAGGGTACACTGAAGCTTTCTTT.